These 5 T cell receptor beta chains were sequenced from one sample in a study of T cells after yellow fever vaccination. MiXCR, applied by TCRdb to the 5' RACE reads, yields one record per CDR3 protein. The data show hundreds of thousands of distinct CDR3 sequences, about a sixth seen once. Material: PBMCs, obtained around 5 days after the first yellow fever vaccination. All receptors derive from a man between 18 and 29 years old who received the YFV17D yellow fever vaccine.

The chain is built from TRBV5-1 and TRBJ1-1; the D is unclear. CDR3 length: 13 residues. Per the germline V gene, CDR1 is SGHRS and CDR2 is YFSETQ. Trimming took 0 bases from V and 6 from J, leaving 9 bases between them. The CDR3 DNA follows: TGCGCCAGCAGCTTGGCTGGGATCCCTGAAGCTTTCTTT. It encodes CASSLAGIPEAFF.

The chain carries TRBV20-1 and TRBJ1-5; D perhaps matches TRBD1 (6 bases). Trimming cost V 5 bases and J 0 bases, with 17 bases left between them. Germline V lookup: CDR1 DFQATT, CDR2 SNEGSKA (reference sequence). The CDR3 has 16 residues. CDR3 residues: CSAGKSGAGSNQPQHF. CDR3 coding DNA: TGCAGTGCTGGGAAATCGGGGGCGGGTAGCAATCAGCCCCAGCATTTT.

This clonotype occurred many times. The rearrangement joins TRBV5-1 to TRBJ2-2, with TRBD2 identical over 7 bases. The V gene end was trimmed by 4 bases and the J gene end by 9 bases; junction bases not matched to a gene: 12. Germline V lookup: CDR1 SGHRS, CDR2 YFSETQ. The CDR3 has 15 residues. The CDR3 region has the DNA TGCGCCAGCAGCCCCCCACAGCGGGGCCCCCGGGAGCTGTTTTTT. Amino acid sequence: CASSPPQRGPRELFF.

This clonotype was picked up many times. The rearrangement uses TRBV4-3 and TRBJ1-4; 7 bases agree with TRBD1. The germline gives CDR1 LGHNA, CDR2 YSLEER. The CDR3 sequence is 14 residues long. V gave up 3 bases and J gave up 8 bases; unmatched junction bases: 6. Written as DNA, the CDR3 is TGCGCCAGCAGCCAGACAGGGCTCGGGGAAAAACTGTTTTTT. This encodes CASSQTGLGEKLFF.

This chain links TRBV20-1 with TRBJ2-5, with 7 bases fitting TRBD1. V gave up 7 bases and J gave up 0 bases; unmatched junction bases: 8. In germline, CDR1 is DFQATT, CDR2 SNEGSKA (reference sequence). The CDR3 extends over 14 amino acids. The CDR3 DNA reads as TGCAGTGTCGCACAGGGGCCGCACCAAGAGACCCAGTACTTC. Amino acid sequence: CSVAQGPHQETQYF.